This T cell receptor beta chain stems from a study of blood T cell repertoires in COVID-19. The protocol was immunoSEQ multiplex PCR, while the TCRdb copy is restricted to in-frame clones and leaves out a portion. The sample lists around 270,000 clones; roughly 84% were seen once. Trimming cost V 3 bases and J 3 bases; bases outside gene matches: 8. The CDR3 contains 14 residues. CDR1 is DFQATT, CDR2 SNEGSKA, per germline (reference sequence). V and J are TRBV20-1 and TRBJ2-7; 7 nucleotides line up with TRBD2. The specimen sequenced was peripheral blood. The source of this sequence is a middle-aged woman who had recovered from COVID-19. CDR3: CSASWPGGGYEQYF. The CDR3 nucleotides read TGCAGTGCTAGTTGGCCGGGGGGAGGCTACGAGCAGTACTTC.